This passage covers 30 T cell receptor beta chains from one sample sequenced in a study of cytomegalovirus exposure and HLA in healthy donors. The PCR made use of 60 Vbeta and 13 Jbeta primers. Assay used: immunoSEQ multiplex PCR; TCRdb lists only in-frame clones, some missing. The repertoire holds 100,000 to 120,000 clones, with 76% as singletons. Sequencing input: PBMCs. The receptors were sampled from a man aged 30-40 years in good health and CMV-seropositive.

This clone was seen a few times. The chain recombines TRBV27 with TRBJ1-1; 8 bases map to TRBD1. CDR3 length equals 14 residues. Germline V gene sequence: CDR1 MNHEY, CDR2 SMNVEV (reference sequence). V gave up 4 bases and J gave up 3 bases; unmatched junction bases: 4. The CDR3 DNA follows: TGTGCCAGCAGTTCGACAGGGGCCTACACTGAAGCTTTCTTT. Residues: CASSSTGAYTEAFF.

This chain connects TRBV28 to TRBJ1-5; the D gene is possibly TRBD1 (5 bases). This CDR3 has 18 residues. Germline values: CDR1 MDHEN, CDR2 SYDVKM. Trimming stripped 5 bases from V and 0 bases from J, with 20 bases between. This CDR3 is CASSKGEMGGYSNQPQHF. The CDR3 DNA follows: TGTGCCAGCAGTAAAGGGGAAATGGGGGGATATAGCAATCAGCCCCAGCATTTT.

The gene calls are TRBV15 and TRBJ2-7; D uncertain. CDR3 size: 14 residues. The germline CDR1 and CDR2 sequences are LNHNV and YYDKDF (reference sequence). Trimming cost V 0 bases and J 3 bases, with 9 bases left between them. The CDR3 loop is CATSRDPRHYEQYF. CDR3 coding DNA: TGTGCCACCAGCAGAGATCCGCGCCACTACGAGCAGTACTTC.

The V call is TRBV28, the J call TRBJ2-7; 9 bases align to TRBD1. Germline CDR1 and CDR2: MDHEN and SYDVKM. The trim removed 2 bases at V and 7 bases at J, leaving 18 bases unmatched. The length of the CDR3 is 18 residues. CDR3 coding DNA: TGTGCCAGCAGTTTAACAAAATACAAAAGTGGGACAGGGTTTGAGCAGTACTTC. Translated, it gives CASSLTKYKSGTGFEQYF.

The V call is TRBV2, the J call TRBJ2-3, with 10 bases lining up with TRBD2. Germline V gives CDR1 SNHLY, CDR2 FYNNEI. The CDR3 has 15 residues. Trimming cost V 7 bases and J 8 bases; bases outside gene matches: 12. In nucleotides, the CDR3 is TGTGCCAGCAAGGATAGCGGGGGGCGCGTCTCTACGCAGTATTTT. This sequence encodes CASKDSGGRVSTQYF. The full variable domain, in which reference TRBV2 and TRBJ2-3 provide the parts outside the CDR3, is EPEVTQTPSHQVTQMGQEVILRCVPISNHLYFYWYRQILGQKVEFLVSFYNNEISEKSEIFDDQFSVERPDGSNFTLKIRSTKLEDSAMYFCASKDSGGRVSTQYFGPGTRLTVL.

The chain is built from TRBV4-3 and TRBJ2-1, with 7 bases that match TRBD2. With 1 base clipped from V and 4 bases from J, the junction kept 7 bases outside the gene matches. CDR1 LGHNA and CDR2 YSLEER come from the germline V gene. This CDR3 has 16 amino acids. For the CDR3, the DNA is TGCGCCAGCAGCCAAGTGGGGGGGATGATATACAATGAGCAGTTCTTC. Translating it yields CASSQVGGMIYNEQFF.

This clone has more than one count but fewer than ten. This chain's CDR3 is CASSILDRVYTF. In nucleotides, the CDR3 is TGTGCCAGTAGCATCCTAGACCGAGTCTACACCTTC. The gene calls are TRBV19 and TRBJ1-2; D is undetermined. CDR1 is LNHDA, CDR2 SQIVND, per germline (reference sequence). The CDR3 is 12 amino acids. V lost 6 bases, J lost 10 bases, and 15 bases lay in between.

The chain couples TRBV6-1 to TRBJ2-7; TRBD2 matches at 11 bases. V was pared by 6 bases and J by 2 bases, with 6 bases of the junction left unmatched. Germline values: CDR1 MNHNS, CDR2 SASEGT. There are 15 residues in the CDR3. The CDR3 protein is CASRLAGGQTYEQYF. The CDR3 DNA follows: TGTGCCAGCAGGCTAGCGGGGGGTCAGACCTACGAGCAGTACTTC.

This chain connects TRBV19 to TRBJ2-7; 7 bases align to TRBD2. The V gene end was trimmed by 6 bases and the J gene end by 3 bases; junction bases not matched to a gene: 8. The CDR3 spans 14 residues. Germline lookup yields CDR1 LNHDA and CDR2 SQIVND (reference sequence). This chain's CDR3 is CASSMGGGGYEQYF. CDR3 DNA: TGTGCCAGTAGCATGGGCGGGGGTGGCTACGAGCAGTACTTC.

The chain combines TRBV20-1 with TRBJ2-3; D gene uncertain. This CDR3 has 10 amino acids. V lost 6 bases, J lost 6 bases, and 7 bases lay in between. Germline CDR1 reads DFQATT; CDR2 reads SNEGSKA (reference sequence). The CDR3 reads CSAILDTQYF. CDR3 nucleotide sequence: TGCAGTGCAATCTTGGATACGCAGTATTTT.

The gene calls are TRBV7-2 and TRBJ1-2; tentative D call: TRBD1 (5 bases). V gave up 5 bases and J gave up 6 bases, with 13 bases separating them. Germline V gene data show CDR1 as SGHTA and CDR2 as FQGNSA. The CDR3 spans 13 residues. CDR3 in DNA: TGTGCCAGCAGCCCTGGAGGGGCCAATGGCTACACCTTC. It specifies CASSPGGANGYTF.

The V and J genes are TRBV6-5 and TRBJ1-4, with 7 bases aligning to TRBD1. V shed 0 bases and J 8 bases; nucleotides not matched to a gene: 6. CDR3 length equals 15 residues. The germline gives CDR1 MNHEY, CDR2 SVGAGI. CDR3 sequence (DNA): TGTGCCAGCAGTTACTCGGGACAGTTAGACGAAAAACTGTTTTTT. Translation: CASSYSGQLDEKLFF.

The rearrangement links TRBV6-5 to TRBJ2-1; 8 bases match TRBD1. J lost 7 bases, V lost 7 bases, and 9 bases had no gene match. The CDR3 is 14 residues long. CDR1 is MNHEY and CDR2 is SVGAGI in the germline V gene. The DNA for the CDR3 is TGTGCCAGCAACCCCAGGGGGCTACAGAATGAGCAGTTCTTC. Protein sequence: CASNPRGLQNEQFF.

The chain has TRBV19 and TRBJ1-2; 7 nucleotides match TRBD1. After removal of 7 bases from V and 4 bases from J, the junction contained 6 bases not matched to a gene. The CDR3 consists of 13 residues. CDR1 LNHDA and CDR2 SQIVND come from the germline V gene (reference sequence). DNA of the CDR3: TGTGCCAGTACTCGGGACAGATCCTATGGCTACACCTTC. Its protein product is CASTRDRSYGYTF.

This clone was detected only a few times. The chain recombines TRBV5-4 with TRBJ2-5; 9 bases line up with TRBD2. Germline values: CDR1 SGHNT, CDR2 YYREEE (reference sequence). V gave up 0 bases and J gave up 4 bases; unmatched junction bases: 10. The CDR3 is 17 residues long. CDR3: CASSLVGASGVGETQYF. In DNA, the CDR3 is TGTGCCAGCAGCTTGGTTGGGGCTAGCGGGGTAGGAGAGACCCAGTACTTC.

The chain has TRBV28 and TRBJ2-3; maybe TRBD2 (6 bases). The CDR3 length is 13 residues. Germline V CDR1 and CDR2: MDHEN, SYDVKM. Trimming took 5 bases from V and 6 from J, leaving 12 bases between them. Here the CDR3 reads CASSPPGRDTQYF. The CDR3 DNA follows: TGTGCCAGCAGTCCGCCAGGGAGGGATACGCAGTATTTT.

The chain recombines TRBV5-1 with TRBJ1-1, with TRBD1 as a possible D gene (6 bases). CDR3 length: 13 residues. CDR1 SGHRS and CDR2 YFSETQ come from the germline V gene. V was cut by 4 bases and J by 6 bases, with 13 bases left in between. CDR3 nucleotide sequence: TGCGCCAGCAGCGACCAGGGGAGCGCTGAAGCTTTCTTT. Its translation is CASSDQGSAEAFF. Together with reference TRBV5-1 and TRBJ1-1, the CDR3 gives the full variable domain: KAGVTQTPRYLIKTRGQQVTLSCSPISGHRSVSWYQQTPGQGLQFLFEYFSETQRNKGNFPGRFSGRQFSNSRSEMNVSTLELGDSALYLCASSDQGSAEAFFGQGTRLTVV.

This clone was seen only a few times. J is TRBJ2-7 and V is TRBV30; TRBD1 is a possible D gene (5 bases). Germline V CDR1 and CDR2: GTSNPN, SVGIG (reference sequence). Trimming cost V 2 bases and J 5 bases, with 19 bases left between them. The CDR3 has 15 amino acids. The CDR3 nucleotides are TGTGCCTGGAGTCAAGGGGCATACCGGACGGACGAGCAGTACTTC. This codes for CAWSQGAYRTDEQYF.

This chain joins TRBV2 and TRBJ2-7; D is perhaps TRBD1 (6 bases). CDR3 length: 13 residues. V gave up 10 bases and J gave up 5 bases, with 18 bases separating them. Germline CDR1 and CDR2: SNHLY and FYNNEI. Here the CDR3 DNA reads TGTGCCACCGTGGGGATACAGGGAAACGAGCAGTACTTC. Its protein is CATVGIQGNEQYF. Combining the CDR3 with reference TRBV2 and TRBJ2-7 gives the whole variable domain EPEVTQTPSHQVTQMGQEVILRCVPISNHLYFYWYRQILGQKVEFLVSFYNNEISEKSEIFDDQFSVERPDGSNFTLKIRSTKLEDSAMYFCATVGIQGNEQYFGPGTRLTVT.

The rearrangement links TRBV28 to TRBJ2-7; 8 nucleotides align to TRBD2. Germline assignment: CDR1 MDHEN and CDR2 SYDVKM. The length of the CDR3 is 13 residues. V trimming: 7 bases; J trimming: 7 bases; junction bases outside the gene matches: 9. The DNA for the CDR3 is TGTGCCAGCAATTCGGGGGGGCCGGGTGAGCAGTACTTC. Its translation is CASNSGGPGEQYF. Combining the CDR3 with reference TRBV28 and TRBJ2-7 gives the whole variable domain DVKVTQSSRYLVKRTGEKVFLECVQDMDHENMFWYRQDPGLGLRLIYFSYDVKMKEKGDIPEGYSVSREKKERFSLILESASTNQTSMYLCASNSGGPGEQYFGPGTRLTVT.

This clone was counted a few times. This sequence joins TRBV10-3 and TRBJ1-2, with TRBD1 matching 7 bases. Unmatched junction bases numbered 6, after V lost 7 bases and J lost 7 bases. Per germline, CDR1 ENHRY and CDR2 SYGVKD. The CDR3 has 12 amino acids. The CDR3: CAITGTEGGYTF. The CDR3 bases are TGTGCCATCACCGGGACAGAAGGTGGCTACACCTTC.

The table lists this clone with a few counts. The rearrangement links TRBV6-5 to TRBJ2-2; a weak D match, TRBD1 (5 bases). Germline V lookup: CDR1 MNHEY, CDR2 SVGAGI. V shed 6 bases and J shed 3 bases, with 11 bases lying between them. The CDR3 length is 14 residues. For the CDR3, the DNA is TGTGCCAGCAGCCAGGGCGCGGACACCGGGGAGCTGTTTTTT. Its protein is CASSQGADTGELFF.

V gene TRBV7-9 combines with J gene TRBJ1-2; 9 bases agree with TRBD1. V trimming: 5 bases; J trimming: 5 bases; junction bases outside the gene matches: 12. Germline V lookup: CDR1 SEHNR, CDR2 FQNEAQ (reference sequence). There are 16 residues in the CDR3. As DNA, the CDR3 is TGTGCCAGCAGCAAACTCCGGGACAGGGTTAGGTATGGCTACACCTTC. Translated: CASSKLRDRVRYGYTF.

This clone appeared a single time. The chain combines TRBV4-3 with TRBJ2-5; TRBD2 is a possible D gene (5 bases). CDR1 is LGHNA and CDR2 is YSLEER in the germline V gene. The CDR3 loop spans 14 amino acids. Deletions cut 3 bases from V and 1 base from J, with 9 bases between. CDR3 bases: TGCGCCAGCAGCCAGGAGCGGACCCAAGAGACCCAGTACTTC. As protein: CASSQERTQETQYF.

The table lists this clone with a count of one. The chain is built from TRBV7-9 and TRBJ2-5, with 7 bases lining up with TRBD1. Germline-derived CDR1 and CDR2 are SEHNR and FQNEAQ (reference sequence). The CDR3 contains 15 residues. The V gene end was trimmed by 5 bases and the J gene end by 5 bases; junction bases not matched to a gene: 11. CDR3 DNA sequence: TGTGCCAGCAGCCCCAGGACAGGTTTGGGGGAGACCCAGTACTTC. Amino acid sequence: CASSPRTGLGETQYF. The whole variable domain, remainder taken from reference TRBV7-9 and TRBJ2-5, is DTGVSQNPRHKITKRGQNVTFRCDPISEHNRLYWYRQTLGQGPEFLTYFQNEAQLEKSRLLSDRFSAERPKGSFSTLEIQRTEQGDSAMYLCASSPRTGLGETQYFGPGTRLLVL.

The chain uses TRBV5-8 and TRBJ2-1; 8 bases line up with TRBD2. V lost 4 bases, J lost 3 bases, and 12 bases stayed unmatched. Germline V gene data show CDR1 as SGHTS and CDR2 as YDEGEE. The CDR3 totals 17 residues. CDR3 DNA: TGTGCCAGCAGCCCCAGGACTAGCCGGGCCAACTACAATGAGCAGTTCTTC. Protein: CASSPRTSRANYNEQFF. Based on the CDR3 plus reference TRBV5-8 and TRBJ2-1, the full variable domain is EAGVTQSPTHLIKTRGQQATLRCSPISGHTSVYWYQQALGLGLQFLLWYDEGEERNRGNFPPRFSGRQFPNYSSELNVNALELEDSALYLCASSPRTSRANYNEQFFGPGTRLTVL.

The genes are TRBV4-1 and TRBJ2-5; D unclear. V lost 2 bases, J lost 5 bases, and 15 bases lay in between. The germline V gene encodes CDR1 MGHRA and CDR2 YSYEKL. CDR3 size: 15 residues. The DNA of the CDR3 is TGCGCCAGCAGCCAACGTCGGCCTCCGAGGGAGACCCAGTACTTC. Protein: CASSQRRPPRETQYF.

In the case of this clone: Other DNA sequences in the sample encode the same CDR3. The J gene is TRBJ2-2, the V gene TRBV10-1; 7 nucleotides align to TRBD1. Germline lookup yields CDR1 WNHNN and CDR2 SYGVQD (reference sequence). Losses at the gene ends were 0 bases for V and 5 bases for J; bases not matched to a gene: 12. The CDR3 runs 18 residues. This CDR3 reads CASSESNHLTGNTGELFF. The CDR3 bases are TGCGCCAGCAGTGAGTCGAACCACCTGACAGGGAATACCGGGGAGCTGTTTTTT.

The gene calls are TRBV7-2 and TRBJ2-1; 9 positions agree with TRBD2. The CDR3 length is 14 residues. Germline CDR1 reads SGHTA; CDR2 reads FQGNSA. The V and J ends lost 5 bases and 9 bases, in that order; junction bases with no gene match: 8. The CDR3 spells CASSQGSGGSEQFF. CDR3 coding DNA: TGTGCCAGCAGCCAGGGCAGCGGGGGGTCTGAGCAGTTCTTC.

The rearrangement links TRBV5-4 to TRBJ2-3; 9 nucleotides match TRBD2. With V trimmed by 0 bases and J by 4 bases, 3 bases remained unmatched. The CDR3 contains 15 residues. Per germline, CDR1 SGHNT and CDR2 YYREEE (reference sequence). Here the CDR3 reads CASSLGGGAADTQYF. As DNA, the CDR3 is TGTGCCAGCAGCTTGGGCGGGGGGGCCGCAGATACGCAGTATTTT.